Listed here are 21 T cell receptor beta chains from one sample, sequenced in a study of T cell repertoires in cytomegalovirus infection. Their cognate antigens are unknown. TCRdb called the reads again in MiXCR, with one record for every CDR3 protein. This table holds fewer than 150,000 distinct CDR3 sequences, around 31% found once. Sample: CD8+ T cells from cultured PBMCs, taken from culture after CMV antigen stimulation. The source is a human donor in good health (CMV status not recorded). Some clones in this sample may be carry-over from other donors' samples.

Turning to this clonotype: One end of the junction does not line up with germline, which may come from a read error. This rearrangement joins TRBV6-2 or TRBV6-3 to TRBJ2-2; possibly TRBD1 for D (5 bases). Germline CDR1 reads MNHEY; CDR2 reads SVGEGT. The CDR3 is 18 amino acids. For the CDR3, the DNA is TGTGCCAGCAGTTACGTGGCAGGGAAGGATGTGAACGCCGGGGAGCTGTTTTTT. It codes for CASSYVAGKDVNAGELFF.

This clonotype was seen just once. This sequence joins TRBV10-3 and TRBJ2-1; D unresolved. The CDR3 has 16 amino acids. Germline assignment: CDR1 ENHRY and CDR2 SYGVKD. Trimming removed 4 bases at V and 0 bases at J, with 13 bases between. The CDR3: CAISAPRSSSYNEQFF. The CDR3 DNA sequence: TGTGCCATCAGTGCTCCCAGATCCAGCTCCTACAATGAGCAGTTCTTC.

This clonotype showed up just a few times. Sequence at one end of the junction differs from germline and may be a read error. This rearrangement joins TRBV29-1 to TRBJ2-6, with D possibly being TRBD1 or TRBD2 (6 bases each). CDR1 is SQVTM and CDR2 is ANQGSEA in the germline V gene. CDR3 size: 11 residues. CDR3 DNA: TGCAGCGTTGAAGATGGGGCAGGGGAGGCTTTC. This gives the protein CSVEDGAGEAF.

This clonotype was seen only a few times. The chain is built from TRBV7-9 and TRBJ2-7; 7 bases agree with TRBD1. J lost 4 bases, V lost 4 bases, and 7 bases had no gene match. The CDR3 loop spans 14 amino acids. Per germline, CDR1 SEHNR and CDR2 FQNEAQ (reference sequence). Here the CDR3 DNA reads TGTGCCAGCAGCTCCGGGACAGTGGCTTACGAGCAGTACTTC. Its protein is CASSSGTVAYEQYF.

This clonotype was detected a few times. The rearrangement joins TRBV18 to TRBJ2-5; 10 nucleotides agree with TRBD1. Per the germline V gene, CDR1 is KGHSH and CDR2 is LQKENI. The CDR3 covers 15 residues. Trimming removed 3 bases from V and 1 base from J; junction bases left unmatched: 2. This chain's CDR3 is CASSPDRGFQETQYF. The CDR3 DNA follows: TGTGCCAGCTCACCGGACAGGGGGTTCCAAGAGACCCAGTACTTC.

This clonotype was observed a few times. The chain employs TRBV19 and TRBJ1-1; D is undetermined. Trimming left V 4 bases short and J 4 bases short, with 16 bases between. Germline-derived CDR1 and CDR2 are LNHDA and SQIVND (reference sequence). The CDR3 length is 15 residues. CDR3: CASSTRIIPGTEAFF. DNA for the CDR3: TGTGCCAGTAGTACCCGTATTATTCCGGGCACTGAAGCTTTCTTT. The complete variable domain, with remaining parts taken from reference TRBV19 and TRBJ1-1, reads DGGITQSPKYLFRKEGQNVTLSCEQNLNHDAMYWYRQDPGQGLRLIYYSQIVNDFQKGDIAEGYSVSREKKESFPLTVTSAQKNPTAFYLCASSTRIIPGTEAFFGQGTRLTVV.

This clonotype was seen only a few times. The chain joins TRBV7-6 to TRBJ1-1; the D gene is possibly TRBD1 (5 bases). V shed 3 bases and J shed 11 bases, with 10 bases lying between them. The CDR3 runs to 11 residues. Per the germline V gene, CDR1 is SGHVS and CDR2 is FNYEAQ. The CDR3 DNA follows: TGTGCCAGCAGCTTGGCAGGGCGGGCTTTCTTT. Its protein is CASSLAGRAFF.

CDR3 nucleotide sequence: TGTGCCAGCAGTCCACCGGGACAGTCCTACGAGCAGTACTTC. Translated, it gives CASSPPGQSYEQYF. The genes are TRBV12-3 or TRBV12-4 and TRBJ2-7, with 7 bases fitting TRBD1. The CDR3 has 14 residues. After removal of 5 bases from V and 1 base from J, the junction contained 5 bases not matched to a gene.

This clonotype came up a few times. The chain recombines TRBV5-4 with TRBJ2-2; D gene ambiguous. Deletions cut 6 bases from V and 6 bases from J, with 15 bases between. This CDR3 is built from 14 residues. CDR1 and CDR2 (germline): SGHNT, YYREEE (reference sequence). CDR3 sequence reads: CASTSWPPAGELFF. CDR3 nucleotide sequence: TGTGCCAGCACCAGCTGGCCCCCCGCCGGGGAGCTGTTTTTT.

CDR3 amino acids: CASSYVPGQPYEQYF. CDR3 bases: TGTGCCAGCAGTTACGTCCCGGGGCAACCCTACGAGCAGTACTTC. The chain carries TRBV6-2 or TRBV6-3 and TRBJ2-7; D might be TRBD1 or TRBD2, each matching 5 bases. The germline V and J ends were trimmed by 2 bases and 2 bases, with 13 bases remaining between them. Germline CDR1 reads MNHEY; CDR2 reads SVGEGT. The CDR3 covers 15 residues.

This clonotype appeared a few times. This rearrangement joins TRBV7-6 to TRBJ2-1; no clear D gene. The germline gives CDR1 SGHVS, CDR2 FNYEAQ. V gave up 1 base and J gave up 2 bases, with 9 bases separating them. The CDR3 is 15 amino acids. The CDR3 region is CASSLGASPYNEQFF. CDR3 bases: TGTGCCAGCAGCTTAGGTGCCTCCCCCTACAATGAGCAGTTCTTC.

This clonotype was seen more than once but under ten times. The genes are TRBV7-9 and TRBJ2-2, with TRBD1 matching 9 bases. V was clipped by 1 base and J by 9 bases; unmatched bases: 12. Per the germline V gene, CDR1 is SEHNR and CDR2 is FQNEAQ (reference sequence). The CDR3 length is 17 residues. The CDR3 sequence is CASSLDDRGSQARELFF. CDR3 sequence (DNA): TGTGCCAGCAGCTTAGACGACAGGGGGTCACAGGCACGGGAGCTGTTTTTT.

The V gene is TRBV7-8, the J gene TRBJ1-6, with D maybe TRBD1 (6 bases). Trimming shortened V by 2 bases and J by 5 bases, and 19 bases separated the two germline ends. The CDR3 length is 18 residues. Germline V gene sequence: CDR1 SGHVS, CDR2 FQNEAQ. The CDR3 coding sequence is TGTGCCAGCAGCTTAACGGGGGCCAGGACTTGGGATAATTCACCCCTCCACTTT. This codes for CASSLTGARTWDNSPLHF.

The CDR3 DNA reads TGTGCCAGCAGCCAAGGGACAGTCTATGGCTACACCTTC. Translating it yields CASSQGTVYGYTF. The chain couples TRBV11-2 to TRBJ1-2; TRBD1 agrees at 7 bases. CDR1 and CDR2 (germline): SGHAT, FQNNGV. Trimming took 5 bases from V and 4 from J; bases not matched to a gene: 4. The CDR3 is 13 amino acids.

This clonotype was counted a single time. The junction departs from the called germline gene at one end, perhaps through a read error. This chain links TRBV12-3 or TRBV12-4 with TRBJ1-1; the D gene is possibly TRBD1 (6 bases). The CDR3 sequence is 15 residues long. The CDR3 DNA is TGTGCCAGCAGAATTAACAGGGAGATGAACACTGAAGCTCTCTTT. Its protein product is CASRINREMNTEALF.

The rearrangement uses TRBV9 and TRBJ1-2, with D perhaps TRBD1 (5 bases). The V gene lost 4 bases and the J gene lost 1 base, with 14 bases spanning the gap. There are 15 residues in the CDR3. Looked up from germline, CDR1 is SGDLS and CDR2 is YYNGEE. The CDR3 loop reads CASSPRPQGNYGYTF. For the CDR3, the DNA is TGTGCCAGCAGCCCCCGCCCCCAGGGTAACTATGGCTACACCTTC.

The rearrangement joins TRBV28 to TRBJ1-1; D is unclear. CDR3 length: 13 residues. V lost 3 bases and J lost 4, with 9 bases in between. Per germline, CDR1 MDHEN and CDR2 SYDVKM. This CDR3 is CASSFGRSTEAFF. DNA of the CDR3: TGTGCCAGCAGTTTTGGACGGAGCACTGAAGCTTTCTTT. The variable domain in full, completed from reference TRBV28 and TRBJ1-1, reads DVKVTQSSRYLVKRTGEKVFLECVQDMDHENMFWYRQDPGLGLRLIYFSYDVKMKEKGDIPEGYSVSREKKERFSLILESASTNQTSMYLCASSFGRSTEAFFGQGTRLTVV.

The CDR3 here is CASQIRGPSTEAFF. The DNA for the CDR3 is TGTGCCAGCCAAATCAGGGGCCCTTCGACTGAAGCTTTCTTT. The V and J genes are TRBV19 and TRBJ1-1; D is perhaps TRBD1 (6 bases). The CDR3 loop spans 14 amino acids. Trimming stripped 9 bases from V and 5 bases from J, with 19 bases between. Per germline, CDR1 LNHDA and CDR2 SQIVND (reference sequence).

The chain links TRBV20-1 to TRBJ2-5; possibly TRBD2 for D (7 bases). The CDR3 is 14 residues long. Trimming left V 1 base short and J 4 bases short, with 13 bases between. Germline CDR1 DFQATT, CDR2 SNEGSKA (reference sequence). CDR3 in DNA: TGCAGTGCTAGAGGGTTTGGGGGGGCAGAGACCCAGTACTTC. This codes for CSARGFGGAETQYF.

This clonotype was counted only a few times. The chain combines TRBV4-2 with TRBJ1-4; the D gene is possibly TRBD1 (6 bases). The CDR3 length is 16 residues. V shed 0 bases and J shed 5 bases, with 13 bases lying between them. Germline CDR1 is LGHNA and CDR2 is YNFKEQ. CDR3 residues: CASSQDPGQGNEKLFF. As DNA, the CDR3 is TGTGCCAGCAGCCAAGATCCTGGGCAGGGGAATGAAAAACTGTTTTTT.

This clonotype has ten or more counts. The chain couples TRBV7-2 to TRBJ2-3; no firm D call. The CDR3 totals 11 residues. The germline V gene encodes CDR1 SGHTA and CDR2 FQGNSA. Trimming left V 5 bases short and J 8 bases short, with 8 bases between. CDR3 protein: CASSAQVTQYF. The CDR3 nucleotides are TGTGCCAGCAGCGCCCAGGTTACGCAGTATTTT.